Listed below are T cell receptor beta chains from one sample, sequenced in a study of cytomegalovirus exposure and HLA in healthy donors. Only in-frame clones appear in the TCRdb table, and some are missing; sequencing was by immunoSEQ multiplex PCR. Among 150,000 to 200,000 clones, 77% were seen once, and the ten largest hold 7% to 9%. Sequenced sample: PBMCs. The receptors originated from a male donor in good health and CMV-seropositive. The CDR3 runs from the conserved cysteine through the conserved F or W. Fields, in order: V gene, J gene, CDR3 protein.

TRBV5-1	TRBJ2-7	CASSLSGGSSSYEQYF
TRBV7-9	-	CASTPRDTAYEQYF
TRBV5-3	TRBJ1-5	CARSLRDRGQPQHF
TRBV2	TRBJ1-5	CASSERDKAYRPQHF
TRBV6-6	TRBJ2-6	CASRVDNSGANVLTF
TRBV9	TRBJ1-2	CASSPMSGGIYGYTF
TRBV5-6	-	CASSPDGTGSYEQYF
TRBV30	TRBJ2-2	CAWSAGSGELFF
TRBV4-2	TRBJ2-1	CASSQDAGSYNEQFF
TRBV5-1	TRBJ1-1	CASSLDGKGSRAFF
TRBV10-2	TRBJ2-1	CASSERGTTGNEQFF
TRBV5-1	TRBJ2-4	CASSSGEVAKNIQYF
TRBV5-6	TRBJ2-1	CASSPAGQGVNNEQFF
TRBV9	TRBJ2-3	CASSVAGGQGVRGDTQYF
TRBV2	TRBJ2-3	CASSLWDKISTDTQYF
TRBV5-4	TRBJ2-7	CASSFPQGVEQYF
TRBV19	TRBJ1-6	CASSIVGGDSPLHF
TRBV7-8	TRBJ2-7	CASSSRDRGYEQYF
TRBV5-1	TRBJ2-1	CASSPPDRQTYNEQFF
TRBV7-3	TRBJ2-3	CASSLGAGGITDTQYF
TRBV20-1	TRBJ1-1	CSARGSTEAFF
TRBV7-2	TRBJ2-7	CASSLVSLSEQYF
TRBV11-1	TRBJ2-3	CASGRELADTQYF
TRBV2	TRBJ2-3	CASSVQGSPDTQYF
TRBV9	TRBJ1-2	CASSVARQGGYGYTF
TRBV7-9	TRBJ2-5	CASSLGHRLQETQYF
TRBV11-2	TRBJ2-2	CASSQAGTANTGELFF
TRBV5-6	TRBJ1-4	CASSGLFF
TRBV9	TRBJ2-1	CASSVSTEGEFRRDRENYNEQFF
TRBV6-1	TRBJ2-1	CASSDRLASGNEQFF
TRBV5-1	TRBJ1-6	CASSLDRVNSPLHF
TRBV7-2	TRBJ1-6	CASSRDRNSPLHF
TRBV7-6	TRBJ2-7	CASSTHSGLAYEQYF
TRBV2	TRBJ1-1	CASTQGAGTEAFF
TRBV6-1	TRBJ1-2	CASSYSGTGGGYTF
TRBV9	TRBJ1-4	CASSVGTGPNEKLFF
TRBV5-1	TRBJ1-2	CASSLGAGGGYGYTF
TRBV29-1	TRBJ2-5	CSVEERAGGETQYF
TRBV30	TRBJ1-6	CASTPGTGIRNSPLHF
TRBV4-1	TRBJ1-2	CASSQEYLTGPCTF
TRBV4-1	TRBJ2-7	CASSQEDRGKFGSYEQYF
TRBV29-1	TRBJ1-5	CSVGTGDNQPQHF
TRBV5-1	TRBJ2-2	CASSFLTNGGGELFF
TRBV4-1	TRBJ2-3	CASSQDLSGGWTSTDTQYF
TRBV7-2	TRBJ2-2	CASSLIAGRAGELFF
TRBV2	TRBJ2-7	CASLRTEGAAKSDYEQYF
TRBV6-6	TRBJ1-1	CASNSVGGVSEAFF